Presented here are 19 T cell receptor beta chains from one specimen sequenced in a study of radiotherapy plus CTLA-4 blockade in lung cancer. TCRdb's table, derived via immunoSEQ multiplex PCR, lists solely in-frame clones and lacks some. The sample lists 100,000 to 150,000 clones; 65% to 85% were seen once. The material was peripheral blood, obtained from a patient treated with radiotherapy plus ipilimumab. These TCRs come from a human donor with non-small cell lung cancer who had a partial response to radiotherapy plus ipilimumab.

The gene calls are TRBV30 and TRBJ2-1; 9 bases are shared with TRBD1. This CDR3 contains 15 residues. Trimming removed 4 bases from V and 4 bases from J; junction bases left unmatched: 8. Germline-derived CDR1 and CDR2 are GTSNPN and SVGIG (reference sequence). CDR3 in DNA: TGTGCCTGGATGGGTGGGACAGGGTGGTACAATGAGCAGTTCTTC. It is translated as CAWMGGTGWYNEQFF.

This clone was detected once. The chain links TRBV5-1 to TRBJ1-1; D may be TRBD1 (6 bases). Germline CDR1 reads SGHRS; CDR2 reads YFSETQ. This CDR3 contains 13 residues. V was clipped by 2 bases and J by 3 bases, with 8 bases between them. CDR3 amino acids: CASSFAGDTEAFF. CDR3 sequence (DNA): TGCGCCAGCAGCTTTGCAGGGGACACTGAAGCTTTCTTT.

On this clone: The sample contains more than one DNA sequence encoding this CDR3. This sequence joins TRBV11-2 and TRBJ2-1; possible D gene TRBD2, 6 bases. CDR3 size: 15 residues. The germline V gene has CDR1 SGHAT and CDR2 FQNNGV. V lost 1 base and J lost 4, with 11 bases in between. CDR3 amino acids: CASSLGGGSYNEQFF. The DNA for the CDR3 is TGTGCCAGCAGCTTAGGTGGGGGGTCTTACAATGAGCAGTTCTTC.

This clone was counted once. Other DNA sequences in the same sample also yield this CDR3. The chain is built from TRBV19 and TRBJ2-3, with a weak D call TRBD1 (5 bases). Germline CDR1 and CDR2: LNHDA and SQIVND (reference sequence). The CDR3 sequence is 14 residues long. V was cut by 0 bases and J by 2 bases, with 6 bases left in between. As DNA, the CDR3 is TGTGCCAGTAGTATAGACAGGGACACAGATACGCAGTATTTT. As protein: CASSIDRDTDTQYF.

This clone was detected only a few times. The chain uses TRBV6-5 and TRBJ2-2; D gene unclear. CDR1 is MNHEY and CDR2 is SVGAGI in the germline V gene. The CDR3 length is 12 residues. V gave up 6 bases and J gave up 5 bases, with 7 bases separating them. The CDR3 nucleotides are TGTGCCAGCAGATCGAGGACCGGGGAGCTGTTTTTT. Its translation: CASRSRTGELFF.

This chain uses TRBV30 with TRBJ2-3; a weak D match, TRBD1 (6 bases). The CDR3 loop spans 18 amino acids. Germline loops: CDR1 GTSNPN, CDR2 SVGIG (reference sequence). The germline V and J ends were trimmed by 2 bases and 5 bases, with 26 bases remaining between them. The CDR3 DNA reads TGTGCCTGGAGTCCCACGCCACCGGGACAAGCCTGGGAAGATACGCAGTATTTT. Translating gives CAWSPTPPGQAWEDTQYF.

The chain carries TRBV9 and TRBJ2-5, with TRBD2 as a possible D gene (6 bases). CDR3 length: 15 residues. In germline, CDR1 is SGDLS, CDR2 YYNGEE. V dropped 0 bases and J dropped 3 bases, with 12 bases sitting between them. The CDR3 is CASSVASGEKETQYF. In nucleotides, the CDR3 is TGTGCCAGCAGCGTAGCTTCGGGAGAGAAAGAGACCCAGTACTTC.

The rearrangement links TRBV5-4 to TRBJ2-6; possibly TRBD1 for D (6 bases). Germline assignment: CDR1 SGHNT and CDR2 YYREEE (reference sequence). The CDR3 length is 14 residues. Between the trimmed V and J ends, which lost 4 bases and 2 bases, there was a span of 7 bases. DNA of the CDR3: TGTGCCAGCAGCCCAGGGGCTGGGGCCAACGTCCTGACTTTC. It specifies CASSPGAGANVLTF.

The rearrangement uses TRBV28 and TRBJ2-1; the match to TRBD2 covers 7 bases. The CDR3 spans 12 residues. Germline-derived CDR1 and CDR2 are MDHEN and SYDVKM. V lost 4 bases and J lost 15; bases outside the gene matches: 9. CDR3: CASSSERLAWFF. CDR3 bases: TGTGCCAGCAGTTCCGAACGACTAGCATGGTTCTTC.

This sequence joins TRBV27 and TRBJ2-7, with a possible D match to TRBD2 (5 bases). The CDR3 runs 15 residues. V was pared by 3 bases and J by 2 bases, with 14 bases between. Germline V CDR1 and CDR2: MNHEY, SMNVEV (reference sequence). The CDR3 nucleotides read TGTGCCAGCAGTTTCGGGCTAGCTGGGACCTACGAGCAGTACTTC. The encoded protein is CASSFGLAGTYEQYF.

This clone was seen a single time. The genes are TRBV6-6 and TRBJ1-1; D not certain. This CDR3 comprises 13 residues. The germline V gene encodes CDR1 MNHNY and CDR2 SVGAGI (reference sequence). The V and J ends lost 2 bases and 1 base respectively, with 5 bases between them. The CDR3 here is CASSYRQNTEAFF. The CDR3 coding sequence is TGTGCCAGCAGTTACCGACAGAACACTGAAGCTTTCTTT.

Here the CDR3 DNA reads TGTGCCAGCAGTCGACAGCCAACATCCGCTGAAGCTTTCTTT. Protein: CASSRQPTSAEAFF. The chain recombines TRBV6-1 with TRBJ1-1, with D tentatively TRBD1 (5 bases). This CDR3 comprises 14 residues. V shed 5 bases and J shed 6 bases, with 16 bases lying between them. CDR1 and CDR2 from the germline V gene are MNHNS and SASEGT.

This CDR3 reads CASSQSGSPGTEAFF. CDR3 nucleotide sequence: TGCGCCAGCAGCCAATCGGGGTCACCGGGTACTGAAGCTTTCTTT. This rearrangement joins TRBV4-1 to TRBJ1-1; D is unclear. CDR1 and CDR2 (germline): MGHRA, YSYEKL. There are 15 residues in the CDR3. The V gene lost 2 bases and the J gene lost 5 bases, with 15 bases spanning the gap.

This sequence joins TRBV5-6 and TRBJ1-5; no reliable D call. V gave up 1 base and J gave up 1 base, with 6 bases separating them. Germline CDR1 is SGHDT and CDR2 is YYEEEE. The CDR3 sequence is 14 residues long. The CDR3 bases are TGTGCCAGCAGCTTGAGAGTCAGCAATCAGCCCCAGCATTTT. It encodes CASSLRVSNQPQHF.

The chain has TRBV19 and TRBJ1-1, with a possible D match to TRBD1 (6 bases). The germline V and J ends were trimmed by 8 bases and 2 bases, with 12 bases remaining between them. The germline V gene has CDR1 LNHDA and CDR2 SQIVND (reference sequence). CDR3 size: 13 residues. Here the CDR3 reads CASFDRPNTEAFF. The DNA for the CDR3 is TGTGCCAGTTTTGACAGGCCCAACACTGAAGCTTTCTTT.

The rearrangement uses TRBV9 and TRBJ2-1; a weak D match, TRBD1 (6 bases). The V gene's germline CDR1 is SGDLS and CDR2 YYNGEE. The CDR3 extends over 15 amino acids. The V gene lost 2 bases and the J gene lost 5 bases, with 14 bases spanning the gap. The CDR3 DNA reads TGTGCCAGCAGCGTGGCCGGGCCAGGGGACAATGAGCAGTTCTTC. Its translation: CASSVAGPGDNEQFF.

This clone has only a few counts. The rearrangement uses TRBV5-6 and TRBJ1-1, with 10 bases identical to TRBD1. Germline V gene sequence: CDR1 SGHDT, CDR2 YYEEEE. V trimming: 2 bases; J trimming: 4 bases; junction bases outside the gene matches: 5. The length of the CDR3 is 15 residues. CDR3 in amino acids: CASSLLTGGGTEAFF. The CDR3 bases are TGTGCCAGCAGCTTACTGACAGGGGGCGGCACTGAAGCTTTCTTT.

The V call is TRBV5-8, the J call TRBJ1-3; the match to TRBD1 covers 10 bases. Germline loops: CDR1 SGHTS, CDR2 YDEGEE. V was pared by 6 bases and J by 4 bases, with 7 bases of the junction left unmatched. This CDR3 comprises 15 residues. The CDR3 loop is CASNLGQGKGNTIYF. CDR3 coding DNA: TGTGCCAGCAACCTGGGACAGGGGAAGGGAAACACCATATATTTT. Full variable domain (remainder filled in from reference TRBV5-8 and TRBJ1-3): EAGVTQSPTHLIKTRGQQATLRCSPISGHTSVYWYQQALGLGLQFLLWYDEGEERNRGNFPPRFSGRQFPNYSSELNVNALELEDSALYLCASNLGQGKGNTIYFGEGSWLTVV.

The chain combines TRBV6-1 with TRBJ2-7; TRBD1 matches at 9 bases. The V gene's germline CDR1 is MNHNS and CDR2 SASEGT. V dropped 4 bases and J dropped 3; count of bases not matched to a gene: 7. The CDR3 sequence is 15 residues long. The CDR3 sequence: CASSVTGTGSYEQYF. Written as DNA, the CDR3 is TGTGCCAGCAGTGTCACCGGGACAGGGAGCTACGAGCAGTACTTC.